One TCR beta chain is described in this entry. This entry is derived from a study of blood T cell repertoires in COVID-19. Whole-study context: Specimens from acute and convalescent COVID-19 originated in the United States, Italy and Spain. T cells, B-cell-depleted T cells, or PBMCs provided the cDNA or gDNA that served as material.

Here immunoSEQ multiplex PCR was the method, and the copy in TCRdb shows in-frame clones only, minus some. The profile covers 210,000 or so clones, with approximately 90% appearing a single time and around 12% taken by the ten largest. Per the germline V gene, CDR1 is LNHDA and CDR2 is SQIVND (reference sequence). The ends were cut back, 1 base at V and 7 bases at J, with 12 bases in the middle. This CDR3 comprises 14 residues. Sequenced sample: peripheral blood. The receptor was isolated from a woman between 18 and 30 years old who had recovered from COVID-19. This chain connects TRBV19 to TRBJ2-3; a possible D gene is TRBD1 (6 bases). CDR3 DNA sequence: TGTGCCAGTAGTATAGCTTCCAGGGGAAATACGCAGTATTTT. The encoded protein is CASSIASRGNTQYF.